What follows are 6 T cell receptor beta chains derived from one specimen sequenced in a study of cytomegalovirus exposure and HLA in healthy donors. The table came from immunoSEQ multiplex PCR; TCRdb's copy has only in-frame clones and leaves some out. The data show 150,000 to 200,000 clones, 85% to 90% seen once. The sequencing sample was made of PBMCs. The receptors originated from a young man in good health and CMV-seropositive.

This chain links TRBV2 with TRBJ2-1, with 12 positions matching TRBD2. The CDR3 consists of 18 residues. V shed 1 base, J shed 7 bases, and the junction held 11 bases outside the gene matches. CDR1 SNHLY and CDR2 FYNNEI come from the germline V gene. This CDR3 is CASSEVDIRLAGGNEQFF. CDR3 DNA: TGTGCCAGCAGTGAAGTAGATATTAGGCTAGCGGGAGGGAATGAGCAGTTCTTC.

This chain joins TRBV5-6 and TRBJ2-7, with 12 bases matching TRBD2. After removal of 3 bases from V and 6 bases from J, the junction contained 10 bases not matched to a gene. The V gene's germline CDR1 is SGHDT and CDR2 YYEEEE. CDR3 length: 16 amino acids. The CDR3 sequence is CASSSYPLAGGFEQYF. As DNA, the CDR3 is TGTGCCAGCAGCTCGTACCCACTAGCGGGAGGTTTCGAGCAGTACTTC.

The chain is built from TRBV14 and TRBJ2-2; no clear D gene. This CDR3 region has 15 residues. Per germline, CDR1 SGHDN and CDR2 FVKESK. V lost 1 base to trimming and J lost 5 bases, with 11 bases between them. The DNA of the CDR3 is TGTGCCAGCAGCCAAGTCCGAGGCTGGACCGGGGAGCTGTTTTTT. This codes for CASSQVRGWTGELFF.

In its sample, this clone was seen once. The V gene is TRBV5-1, the J gene TRBJ1-1, with 7 nucleotides matching TRBD1. CDR1 SGHRS and CDR2 YFSETQ come from the germline V gene. This CDR3 spans 16 amino acids. Trimming at V came to 1 base and at J to 6 bases, leaving 12 bases not matched to a gene. CDR3 sequence reads: CASSLTGRTGDAEAFF. In nucleotides, the CDR3 is TGCGCCAGCAGCTTGACCGGAAGAACAGGGGACGCTGAAGCTTTCTTT.

The chain recombines TRBV27 with TRBJ2-3; 12 nucleotides match TRBD2. Germline V gene sequence: CDR1 MNHEY, CDR2 SMNVEV (reference sequence). Trimming removed 3 bases from V and 1 base from J; junction bases left unmatched: 11. CDR3 length equals 19 residues. The CDR3 bases are TGTGCCAGCAGTTTTCGGACTAGCGGGACCGGGGGAGGCACAGATACGCAGTATTTT. Translated: CASSFRTSGTGGGTDTQYF.

V is TRBV10-3 and J is TRBJ2-7; 8 nucleotides align to TRBD1. There are 16 residues in the CDR3. Trimming removed 5 bases from V and 1 base from J; junction bases left unmatched: 10. CDR1 and CDR2 (germline): ENHRY, SYGVKD. The CDR3 nucleotides are TGTGCCATCAGTTCCCCAGGGACAGGATATTCCTACGAGCAGTACTTC. Translated, it gives CAISSPGTGYSYEQYF.